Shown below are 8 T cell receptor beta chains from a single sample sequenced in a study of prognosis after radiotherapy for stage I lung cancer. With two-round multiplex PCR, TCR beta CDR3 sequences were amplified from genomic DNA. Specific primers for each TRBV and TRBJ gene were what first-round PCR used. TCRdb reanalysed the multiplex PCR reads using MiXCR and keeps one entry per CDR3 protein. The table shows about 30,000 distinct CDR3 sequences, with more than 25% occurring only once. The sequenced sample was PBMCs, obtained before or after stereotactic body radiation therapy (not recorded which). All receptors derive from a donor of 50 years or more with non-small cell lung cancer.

The CDR3 loop reads CASRIDRNNEQFF. For the CDR3, the DNA is TGTGCCAGCAGAATCGACCGCAACAATGAGCAGTTCTTC. The chain is built from TRBV6-2 or TRBV6-3 and TRBJ2-1; D is unresolved. Trimming stripped 6 bases from V and 5 bases from J, with 11 bases between. The CDR3 is made up of 13 amino acids. The germline gives CDR1 MNHEY, CDR2 SVGEGT.

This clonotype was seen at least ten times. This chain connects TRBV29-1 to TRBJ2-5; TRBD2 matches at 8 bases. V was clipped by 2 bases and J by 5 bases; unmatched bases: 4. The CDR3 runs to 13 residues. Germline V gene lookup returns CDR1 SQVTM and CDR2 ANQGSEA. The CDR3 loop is CSVETVAGETQYF. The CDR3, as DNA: TGCAGCGTTGAAACGGTAGCGGGGGAGACCCAGTACTTC.

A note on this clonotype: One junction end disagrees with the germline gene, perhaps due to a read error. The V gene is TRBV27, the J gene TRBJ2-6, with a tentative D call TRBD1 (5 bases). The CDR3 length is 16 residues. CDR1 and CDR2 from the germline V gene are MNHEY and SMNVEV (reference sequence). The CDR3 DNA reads TGTGCCAGCAGTTTATTTCGGGTGGCTGGGGCCAACGTCCTTACTTTC. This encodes CASSLFRVAGANVLTF. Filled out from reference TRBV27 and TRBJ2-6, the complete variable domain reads EAQVTQNPRYLITVTGKKLTVTCSQNMNHEYMSWYRQDPGLGLRQIYYSMNVEVTDKGDVPEGYKVSRKEKRNFPLILESPSPNQTSLYFCASSLFRVAGANVLTFGAGSRLTVL.

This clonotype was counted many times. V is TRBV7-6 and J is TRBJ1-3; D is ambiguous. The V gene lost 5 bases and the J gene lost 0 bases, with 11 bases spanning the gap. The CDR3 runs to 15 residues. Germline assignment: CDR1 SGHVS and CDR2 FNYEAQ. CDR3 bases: TGTGCCAGCAGCCCGTATAGGACCTCTGGAAACACCATATATTTT. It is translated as CASSPYRTSGNTIYF.

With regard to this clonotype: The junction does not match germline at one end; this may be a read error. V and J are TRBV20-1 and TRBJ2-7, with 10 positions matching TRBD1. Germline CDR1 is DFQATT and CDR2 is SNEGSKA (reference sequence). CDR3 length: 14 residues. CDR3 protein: CSAIDPTGGYDQYF. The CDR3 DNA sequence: TGCAGTGCTATCGACCCGACAGGGGGCTACGATCAGTACTTC.

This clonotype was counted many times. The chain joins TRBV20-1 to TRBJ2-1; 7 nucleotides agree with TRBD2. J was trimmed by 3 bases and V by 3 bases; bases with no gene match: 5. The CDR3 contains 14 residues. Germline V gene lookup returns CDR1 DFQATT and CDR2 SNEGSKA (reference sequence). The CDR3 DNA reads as TGCAGTGCTAGTCGACAGCGGGGCTACAATGAGCAGTTCTTC. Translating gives CSASRQRGYNEQFF.

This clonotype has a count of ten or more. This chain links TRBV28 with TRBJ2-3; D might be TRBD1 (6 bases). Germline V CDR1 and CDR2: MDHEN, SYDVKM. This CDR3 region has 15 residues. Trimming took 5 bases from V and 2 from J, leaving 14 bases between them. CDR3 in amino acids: CASSPQGGNTDTQYF. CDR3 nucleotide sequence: TGTGCCAGCAGTCCACAGGGTGGTAACACAGATACGCAGTATTTT.

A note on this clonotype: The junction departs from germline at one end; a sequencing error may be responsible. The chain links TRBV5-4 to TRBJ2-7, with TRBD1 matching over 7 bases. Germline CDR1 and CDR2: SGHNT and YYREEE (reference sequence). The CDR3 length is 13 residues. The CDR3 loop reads CASSLRDSLGQHF. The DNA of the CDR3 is TGTGCCAGCAGCTTACGGGACAGTTTGGGGCAGCACTTC. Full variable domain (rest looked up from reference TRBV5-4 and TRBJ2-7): ETGVTQSPTHLIKTRGQQVTLRCSSQSGHNTVSWYQQALGQGPQFIFQYYREEENGRGNFPPRFSGLQFPNYSSELNVNALELDDSALYLCASSLRDSLGQHFGPGTRLTVT.